Included here is one T cell receptor (beta chain) sequence, with context. Its antigen is not identified. V gave up 8 bases and J gave up 1 base, with 10 bases separating them. Germline assignment: CDR1 SGHVS and CDR2 FNYEAQ. The CDR3 totals 13 residues. PCR was performed using 60 Vbeta and 13 Jbeta primers. Sequencing used immunoSEQ multiplex PCR; TCRdb keeps in-frame clones, though not all of them. The profile covers around 150,000 clones, with roughly 88% appearing a single time and approximately 8.5% taken by the ten largest. This specimen comes from a study of cytomegalovirus exposure and HLA in healthy donors. Study as a whole: Among around 200 million T cells, an earlier analysis found 90 million to 130 million unique TCR beta sequences.

The study's findings and limits: Later analysis associated a missense DCLRE1C variant with TCR beta V- and J-gene trimming. Overall, some 160 TCR beta chains were annotated as cytomegalovirus-associated. A later analysis appeared to link common viral pathogens to several of the most significant clusters.

The source is a young man in good health and CMV-seropositive. Sequences were obtained from PBMCs. V and J are TRBV7-6 and TRBJ2-3, with a tentative D call TRBD1 (5 bases). The CDR3 nucleotides are TGTGCCAGCCGAAAGACAGGCACAGATACGCAGTATTTT. Residues: CASRKTGTDTQYF.